Listed below are T cell receptor beta chains from one sample, sequenced in a study of blood T cell repertoires in COVID-19. The protocol was immunoSEQ multiplex PCR, while the TCRdb copy is restricted to in-frame clones and leaves out a portion. This table has over 200,000 clones, about 87% appearing once. Sequencing was performed on PBMCs or T cells enriched from blood (not recorded which). Receptor source: a woman aged 25 to 39 who had been exposed to COVID-19. Both conserved end residues are part of each CDR3.

len	v_gene	j_gene	CDR3aa
11	TRBV11-2	TRBJ2-7	CASSLTYEQYF
17	TRBV28	TRBJ2-7	CASSPNGQGATTYEQYF
17	TRBV3-1/TRBV3-2	TRBJ1-1	CASSQDWTGRANTEAFF
13	TRBV19	TRBJ1-2	CASSIPKGQSYTF
14	TRBV14	TRBJ1-2	CASSQAGQIYGYTF
16	TRBV19	TRBJ1-4	CASSNLIQGEVLKLFF
14	TRBV11-3	TRBJ2-2	CASSSAGRTGELFF
13	TRBV25-1	TRBJ1-2	CASSEWRGWGYTF
15	TRBV9	TRBJ1-1	CASSVATTVNTEAFF
17	TRBV4-1	TRBJ2-1	CASSPRDGRSSYNEQFF
16	TRBV9	TRBJ2-3	CASSASVAGVADTQYF
15	TRBV24-1	TRBJ2-5	CATSGSTSGKETQYF
14	TRBV30	TRBJ1-3	CAWSVRLSGNTIYF
15	TRBV6-4	TRBJ1-2	CASSDSSGSNYGYTF
15	TRBV30	TRBJ2-1	CAWSVGGRAYNEQFF
12	TRBV30	TRBJ1-6	CAWQGAGSPLHF
16	TRBV14	TRBJ2-5	CASSQLQGLVQETQYF
12	TRBV2	TRBJ2-7	CAGGGSGYEQYF
14	TRBV3-1/TRBV3-2	TRBJ2-3	CASKARGNTDTQYF
17	TRBV19	TRBJ2-7	CASSRDSSLDGIYEQYF
16	TRBV5-4	TRBJ1-1	CASSLAGGGWNTEAFF
12	TRBV5-4	TRBJ2-7	CASSLTGNEQYF